This passage covers 25 T cell receptor beta chains from one sample sequenced in a study of T cell responses to AZD1222 COVID-19 vaccine. Sequenced by immunoSEQ multiplex PCR; TCRdb stores in-frame clones only, minus some. The sample shows tens of thousands of clones, about three quarters of them seen only once. The sample here was peripheral blood, taken 28 days after the second AZD1222 dose. The receptors shown here come from an adult who received the AZD1222 COVID-19 vaccine.

This sequence joins TRBV2 and TRBJ2-1; 12 bases match TRBD2. CDR1 SNHLY and CDR2 FYNNEI come from the germline V gene. The ends lost 8 bases at V and 5 bases at J; junction bases unmatched: 7. The CDR3 contains 15 residues. CDR3 sequence (DNA): TGTGCCAGCCGCGAGACTAGCGGGAGCCACAATGAGCAGTTCTTC. Amino acid sequence: CASRETSGSHNEQFF. The full variable domain, completed using reference TRBV2 and TRBJ2-1, is EPEVTQTPSHQVTQMGQEVILRCVPISNHLYFYWYRQILGQKVEFLVSFYNNEISEKSEIFDDQFSVERPDGSNFTLKIRSTKLEDSAMYFCASRETSGSHNEQFFGPGTRLTVL.

The V and J genes are TRBV11-2 and TRBJ1-3, with D unclear. Germline lookup yields CDR1 SGHAT and CDR2 FQNNGV. The CDR3 totals 15 residues. V dropped 1 base and J dropped 0 bases, with 7 bases sitting between them. Here the CDR3 reads CASSLAASSGNTIYF. The CDR3 DNA sequence: TGTGCCAGCAGCTTAGCGGCGAGCTCTGGAAACACCATATATTTT.

The chain uses TRBV4-1 and TRBJ2-1; 10 nucleotides align to TRBD2. Germline loops: CDR1 MGHRA, CDR2 YSYEKL. The V gene end was trimmed by 1 base and the J gene end by 3 bases; junction bases not matched to a gene: 6. This CDR3 region has 17 residues. The DNA for the CDR3 is TGCGCCAGCAGCCAAGGATCCGGGACTAGCGTCTACAATGAGCAGTTCTTC. It translates to CASSQGSGTSVYNEQFF.

The V and J genes are TRBV3-1 (or the pseudogene TRBV3-2) and TRBJ2-3; D is possibly TRBD2 (6 bases). The CDR3 is made up of 16 amino acids. Germline CDR1 is LGHDT and CDR2 is YNNKEL (reference sequence). The V gene lost 4 bases and the J gene lost 1 base, with 15 bases spanning the gap. The DNA for the CDR3 is TGTGCCAGCAGCCTCCCCTCGGGAGACGGCACAGATACGCAGTATTTT. Translating gives CASSLPSGDGTDTQYF.

The J gene is TRBJ2-2, the V gene TRBV7-2; D may be TRBD1 (5 bases). Germline loops: CDR1 SGHTA, CDR2 FQGNSA. The V gene lost 0 bases and the J gene lost 0 bases, with 8 bases spanning the gap. The CDR3 has 16 residues. In DNA form, the CDR3 reads TGTGCCAGCAGCTTAGCAAGGGGCGCGAACACCGGGGAGCTGTTTTTT. Its translation is CASSLARGANTGELFF.

The rearrangement links TRBV27 to TRBJ2-3, with D perhaps TRBD1 or TRBD2 (6 bases each). In germline, CDR1 is MNHEY, CDR2 SMNVEV (reference sequence). The CDR3 sequence is 15 residues long. Trimming cost V 3 bases and J 0 bases, with 10 bases left between them. The CDR3 spells CASSFRGESTDTQYF. For the CDR3, the DNA is TGTGCCAGCAGTTTTAGGGGGGAAAGCACAGATACGCAGTATTTT.

The chain employs TRBV3-1 (or the pseudogene TRBV3-2) and TRBJ1-1; the D gene is possibly TRBD1 (5 bases). Germline loops: CDR1 LGHDT, CDR2 YNNKEL (reference sequence). The germline V and J ends were trimmed by 4 bases and 7 bases, with 25 bases remaining between them. The CDR3 consists of 17 residues. The CDR3, as DNA: TGTGCCAGCAGCCCGGGAACAGGTCCTATAGAATGGGGTGAAGCTTTCTTT. It encodes CASSPGTGPIEWGEAFF.

V and J are TRBV6-2 or TRBV6-3 and TRBJ2-7, with TRBD2 matching over 9 bases. The germline CDR1 and CDR2 sequences are MNHEY and SVGEGT. The CDR3 length is 17 residues. Losses at the gene ends were 3 bases for V and 3 bases for J; bases not matched to a gene: 12. The CDR3 loop is CASSYRSGLAKNYEQYF. As DNA, the CDR3 is TGTGCCAGCAGTTATCGCTCCGGACTAGCGAAGAACTACGAGCAGTACTTC.

The chain has TRBV5-4 and TRBJ2-1, with D hard to call. Between the trimmed V and J ends, which lost 4 bases and 9 bases, there was a span of 11 bases. The germline V gene encodes CDR1 SGHNT and CDR2 YYREEE (reference sequence). CDR3 size: 12 residues. Here the CDR3 reads CASSPTAIEQFF. CDR3 DNA: TGTGCCAGCAGCCCGACCGCGATTGAGCAGTTCTTC.

This chain joins TRBV18 and TRBJ1-1; no clear D. Germline CDR1 is KGHSH and CDR2 is LQKENI. The CDR3 runs 15 residues. V gave up 3 bases and J gave up 1 base, with 12 bases separating them. CDR3 sequence reads: CASSPRGFTNTEAFF. The CDR3 DNA is TGTGCCAGCTCACCGCGCGGGTTTACGAACACTGAAGCTTTCTTT.

The chain combines TRBV27 with TRBJ1-5; no clear D gene. V gave up 3 bases and J gave up 5 bases, with 5 bases separating them. CDR3 length: 12 amino acids. CDR1 and CDR2 from the germline V gene are MNHEY and SMNVEV (reference sequence). The CDR3 nucleotides read TGTGCCAGCAGTTTGCCGGATCAGCCCCAGCATTTT. Translation gives CASSLPDQPQHF.

The V call is TRBV7-3, the J call TRBJ2-1; TRBD1 matches 8 bases. Germline CDR1 SGHTA, CDR2 FQGTGA. V trimming: 5 bases; J trimming: 5 bases; junction bases outside the gene matches: 11. The CDR3 extends over 16 amino acids. CDR3 in DNA: TGTGCCAGCAGCCAGCGGACAGGGAGGTGGAACAATGAGCAGTTCTTC. This gives the protein CASSQRTGRWNNEQFF.

The V call is TRBV10-3, the J call TRBJ1-5; D is unclear. Germline loops: CDR1 ENHRY, CDR2 SYGVKD. This CDR3 has 12 residues. V lost 0 bases, J lost 6 bases, and 3 bases lay in between. CDR3 coding DNA: TGTGCCATCAGTGAGTCGGGTCAGCCCCAGCATTTT. Its translation is CAISESGQPQHF.

This clone was recorded once. This chain connects TRBV7-9 to TRBJ1-5; D not resolved. CDR1 is SEHNR, CDR2 FQNEAQ, per germline (reference sequence). This CDR3 contains 14 residues. Trimming stripped 5 bases from V and 3 bases from J, with 11 bases between. The CDR3, as DNA: TGTGCCAGCAGCCCCCACGGGGACAATCAGCCCCAGCATTTT. It yields the protein CASSPHGDNQPQHF. The variable domain in full, completed from reference TRBV7-9 and TRBJ1-5, reads DTGVSQNPRHKITKRGQNVTFRCDPISEHNRLYWYRQTLGQGPEFLTYFQNEAQLEKSRLLSDRFSAERPKGSFSTLEIQRTEQGDSAMYLCASSPHGDNQPQHFGDGTRLSIL.

This sequence joins TRBV27 and TRBJ2-1; 10 positions match TRBD2. The ends lost 3 bases at V and 5 bases at J; junction bases unmatched: 7. The CDR3 is 16 amino acids. Per the germline V gene, CDR1 is MNHEY and CDR2 is SMNVEV (reference sequence). In nucleotides, the CDR3 is TGTGCCAGCAGTTTTGTGGGACTAGCGAGCAACAATGAGCAGTTCTTC. As protein: CASSFVGLASNNEQFF.

The chain links TRBV5-1 to TRBJ2-3; 9 bases align to TRBD2. This CDR3 is built from 16 residues. The junction had 11 bases not matched to a gene; V was cut back by 7 bases and J by 2 bases. Germline CDR1 and CDR2: SGHRS and YFSETQ. The CDR3 reads CASSHNLAGITDTQYF. In DNA, the CDR3 is TGCGCCAGCTCTCACAACCTAGCGGGAATCACAGATACGCAGTATTTT.

The V call is TRBV7-9, the J call TRBJ1-1, with D tentatively TRBD1 (5 bases). CDR3 length: 14 residues. The V gene's germline CDR1 is SEHNR and CDR2 FQNEAQ (reference sequence). V gave up 7 bases and J gave up 1 base, with 13 bases separating them. CDR3 residues: CASTLRGENTEAFF. In DNA, the CDR3 is TGTGCCAGCACCCTTAGGGGAGAGAACACTGAAGCTTTCTTT.

With regard to this clone: The sample carries other DNA sequences with the same CDR3. This sequence joins TRBV11-1 and TRBJ2-7; D gene ambiguous. CDR1 is SGHAT, CDR2 FQDESV, per germline (reference sequence). The CDR3 covers 13 residues. Trimming removed 3 bases at V and 3 bases at J, with 9 bases between. Here the CDR3 reads CASSLGSSYEQYF. Written as DNA, the CDR3 is TGTGCCAGCAGCTTGGGCAGTAGCTACGAGCAGTACTTC.

The V gene is TRBV11-1, the J gene TRBJ1-5; 8 bases match TRBD1. Germline V CDR1 and CDR2: SGHAT, FQDESV (reference sequence). V gave up 6 bases and J gave up 5 bases; unmatched junction bases: 3. This CDR3 spans 13 amino acids. CDR3 protein: CASSSQGDQPQHF. The CDR3 bases are TGTGCCAGCAGTTCACAGGGGGATCAGCCCCAGCATTTT.

The chain has TRBV28 and TRBJ2-7; the D is unclear. The germline V gene encodes CDR1 MDHEN and CDR2 SYDVKM. Between the trimmed V and J ends, which lost 11 bases and 3 bases, there was a span of 8 bases. The CDR3 is 10 residues long. The CDR3 protein is CAGRGYEQYF. The CDR3 region has the DNA TGTGCCGGTAGAGGCTACGAGCAGTACTTC.

The V call is TRBV2, the J call TRBJ1-4; unclear D gene. V lost 7 bases to trimming and J lost 8 bases, with 17 bases between them. The CDR3 extends over 14 amino acids. Germline CDR1 SNHLY, CDR2 FYNNEI. The CDR3 sequence is CASKRTALGEKLFF. CDR3 in DNA: TGTGCCAGCAAGAGAACGGCACTGGGGGAAAAACTGTTTTTT.

The genes are TRBV7-3 and TRBJ2-5, with D tentatively TRBD1 or TRBD2 (5 bases each). The CDR3 has 15 amino acids. The V end was cut by 0 bases, the J end by 1 base, with 9 bases between. Germline V gene data show CDR1 as SGHTA and CDR2 as FQGTGA. CDR3 region: CASSLTPGRQETQYF. CDR3 sequence (DNA): TGTGCCAGCAGCTTAACACCGGGGCGCCAAGAGACCCAGTACTTC.

V and J are TRBV5-1 and TRBJ1-5; D may be TRBD1 (5 bases). Trimming cost V 0 bases and J 2 bases, with 12 bases left between them. The CDR3 has 16 amino acids. Germline V gene sequence: CDR1 SGHRS, CDR2 YFSETQ. The CDR3 DNA reads TGCGCCAGCAGCTTGGGCGGGGGGACGGGCAATCAGCCCCAGCATTTT. Residues: CASSLGGGTGNQPQHF.

The chain has TRBV9 and TRBJ2-2, with TRBD1 as a possible D gene (6 bases). The CDR3 is 15 amino acids. The V gene's germline CDR1 is SGDLS and CDR2 YYNGEE. The V end lost 2 bases, the J end lost 3 bases, and 11 bases lay between the germline ends. The CDR3 DNA reads TGTGCCAGCAGCGTTCTGGACAGCTACACCGGGGAGCTGTTTTTT. This translates into CASSVLDSYTGELFF.

The rearrangement joins TRBV5-1 to TRBJ2-7; 10 bases are shared with TRBD1. This CDR3 spans 13 amino acids. The V and J ends lost 4 bases and 5 bases, in that order; junction bases with no gene match: 3. Per germline, CDR1 SGHRS and CDR2 YFSETQ. Here the CDR3 reads CASSADRGDEQYF. For the CDR3, the DNA is TGCGCCAGCAGCGCGGACAGGGGGGACGAGCAGTACTTC.